This T cell receptor beta chain was captured in a study of Ad26.COV2.S vaccination and SARS-CoV-2 variants. Overall study context: A participant enrolled in the COV1001 Ad26.COV2.S trial arm provided the sample. The study, taken as a whole, reports: Measures of TCR breadth and depth may have fallen short of total T cell responses.

The treatment denotes: over 15 received Ad26.COV2.S at low or high dose, single or two shots; 5 received placebo; per-sample allocation not given. Each sample was drawn 63 days after the first injection (of vaccine or placebo). This clone was found once. No antigen is known for it. This CDR3 spans 16 amino acids. Germline CDR1 GTSNPN, CDR2 SVGIG (reference sequence). The V segment lost 2 bases and the J segment 8 bases; nucleotides outside the gene matches: 9. Libraries were prepared by immunoSEQ multiplex PCR; TCRdb keeps only in-frame clonotypes and omits some of them. This repertoire shows nearly 400,000 clones, roughly 90% found once; its top ten account for approximately 1.9%.

This receptor was identified in a person aged 18-65 years who received the Ad26.COV2.S COVID-19 vaccine or a placebo. Sequenced material: peripheral blood, taken in a trial of Ad26.COV2.S vaccine versus placebo. The chain recombines TRBV30 with TRBJ2-1; the match to TRBD2 covers 13 bases. The CDR3 DNA reads TGTGCCTGGAGTCCATTGACTAGCGGGAGGTGGCATGAGCAGTTCTTC. The encoded protein is CAWSPLTSGRWHEQFF.